This T cell receptor (beta chain) appears in the sequencing data of a study of blood T cell repertoires in COVID-19. Study at large: Samples came from the United States, Italy and Spain, spanning acute and convalescent COVID-19. T cells, B-cell-depleted T cells, or PBMCs supplied cDNA or gDNA.

As handled by the study authors: Scientists estimated how many nucleated cells there were by amplifying reference gene primers. The assay was immunoSEQ multiplex PCR, and TCRdb's table has in-frame clones only and misses some. D and trimming come from the DNA, and the V and J calls and clone size come from that table. The repertoire holds approximately 75,000 clones, with 65% to 90% as singletons. The CDR3 loop spans 14 amino acids. Germline V lookup: CDR1 SGHTS, CDR2 YDEGEE. With V trimmed by 0 bases and J by 8 bases, 7 bases remained unmatched. V gene TRBV5-8 combines with J gene TRBJ1-1; TRBD1 matches at 7 bases. Sequencing was performed on peripheral blood. The sequence was collected from a woman in her 50s with acute or convalescent COVID-19. The CDR3 bases are TGTGCCAGCAGCTTGGGAGACAGGGCTTCCGAAGCTTTCTTT. Its protein product is CASSLGDRASEAFF.